This TCR beta chain was sequenced in a study of Ad26.COV2.S vaccination and SARS-CoV-2 variants. Overall study context: It was the COV1001 Ad26.COV2.S trial arm that included the donor. Recipients of Ad26.COV2.S got it intramuscularly, once or twice 56 days apart. Notes on the study in general: Substantial breadth was reported for post-vaccination spike-specific CD8+ and CD4+ T cells.

Germline V gives CDR1 MNHEY, CDR2 SVGEGT. There are 16 residues in the CDR3. Trimming took off 5 bases at V and 5 bases at J, with 21 bases between the two ends. Regarding this clone: Its antigen is undetermined.

Treatment denoted: about 20 received Ad26.COV2.S at low or high dose, single or two shots; five or six received placebo; per-sample allocation not given. Samples analyzed were those drawn on day 63 after the first vaccine or placebo injection. A Boston adult aged 18-55 years was the donor. Clones were sequenced by immunoSEQ multiplex PCR, and TCRdb holds only the in-frame ones, with some missing. The sample consists of some 300,000 clones, about 86% of them appearing once. This sequence originates from a person aged 18-65 years who received the Ad26.COV2.S COVID-19 vaccine or a placebo. This chain joins TRBV6-2 or TRBV6-3 and TRBJ1-2; tentatively, D is TRBD1 (6 bases). This material consisted of peripheral blood, taken in a trial of Ad26.COV2.S vaccine versus placebo. The CDR3 bases are TGTGCCAGCAGTCTCCAGGGGCCTGAAGATCTATATGGCTACACCTTC. It codes for CASSLQGPEDLYGYTF.